One sample yielded the 16 T cell receptor beta chains listed below, sequenced in a study of shared clonotypes between healthy human individuals. The data were produced by immunoSEQ multiplex PCR, yet TCRdb's version contains in-frame clones alone and is incomplete. Of millions of clones in the sample, 90% to 95% are singletons; the top ten hold 0.39%. Source material: naive CD4+ T cells from PBMCs. Subset: CD45RA+ positively selected. The receptors were gathered from a young man in good health. Some clones in this sample may be carry-over from other donors' samples.

This chain links TRBV9 with TRBJ2-7, with D possibly being TRBD1 (5 bases). Trimming removed 0 bases from V and 5 bases from J, with 12 bases in between. Per germline, CDR1 SGDLS and CDR2 YYNGEE. This CDR3 has 14 residues. The CDR3 coding sequence is TGTGCCAGCAGCGTAGATGGCAGGGCGAACGAGCAGTACTTC. This sequence encodes CASSVDGRANEQYF.

This chain joins TRBV7-3 and TRBJ1-1, with D unresolved. The germline V and J ends were trimmed by 4 bases and 1 base, with 7 bases remaining between them. The CDR3 has 13 residues. CDR1 is SGHTA, CDR2 FQGTGA, per germline. CDR3 protein: CASSSTQNTEAFF. The CDR3 DNA reads TGTGCCAGCAGCTCGACACAGAACACTGAAGCTTTCTTT.

The chain combines TRBV18 with TRBJ2-2; 12 bases map to TRBD1. This CDR3 has 16 amino acids. The V gene end was trimmed by 3 bases and the J gene end by 7 bases; junction bases not matched to a gene: 6. Looked up from germline, CDR1 is KGHSH and CDR2 is LQKENI. The CDR3 sequence: CASSPSGQGAGGELFF. The CDR3 DNA is TGTGCCAGCTCACCTTCGGGACAGGGGGCAGGCGGGGAGCTGTTTTTT.

Of note for this clone: Mismatch with germline at one junction end may stem from a read error. J is TRBJ1-1 and V is TRBV30, with TRBD1 as a possible D gene (6 bases). This CDR3 spans 13 amino acids. Germline V gene sequence: CDR1 GTSNPN, CDR2 SVGIG (reference sequence). CDR3 region: CARSSGANTEAFF. For the CDR3, the DNA is TGTGCCCGGAGTTCAGGGGCGAACACTGAAGCTTTCTTT.

This sequence joins TRBV7-2 and TRBJ2-7; perhaps D is TRBD1 or TRBD2 (5 bases each). Between the trimmed V and J ends, which lost 5 bases and 0 bases, there was a span of 17 bases. Per germline, CDR1 SGHTA and CDR2 FQGNSA. The CDR3 consists of 16 residues. The CDR3 DNA is TGTGCCAGCAGCCCCCCCCGGGGACGAGCCTCCTACGAGCAGTACTTC. It codes for CASSPPRGRASYEQYF.

CDR3 sequence (DNA): TGTGCCAGCAGAGTACAACTACCGGGAGAAGCTTTCTTT. Residues: CASRVQLPGEAFF. The rearrangement joins TRBV2 to TRBJ1-1; D is ambiguous. Per the germline V gene, CDR1 is SNHLY and CDR2 is FYNNEI. The V end was cut by 6 bases, the J end by 8 bases, with 16 bases between. The CDR3 extends over 13 amino acids.

The chain joins TRBV7-9 to TRBJ1-6; D unresolved. Germline assignment: CDR1 SEHNR and CDR2 FQNEAQ (reference sequence). V was clipped by 5 bases and J by 10 bases, with 12 bases between them. The CDR3 runs 13 residues. The CDR3 loop reads CASSLRGESPLHF. Here the CDR3 DNA reads TGTGCCAGCAGCCTTCGTGGGGAGTCACCCCTCCACTTT.

The chain couples TRBV25-1 to TRBJ2-5; 9 bases are shared with TRBD1. Unmatched junction bases numbered 3, after V lost 0 bases and J lost 4 bases. The germline V gene encodes CDR1 MGHDK and CDR2 SYGVNS. The CDR3 contains 15 residues. DNA of the CDR3: TGTGCCAGCAGTGAATATAGGGGACAGGGAGAGACCCAGTACTTC. Its protein product is CASSEYRGQGETQYF.

V and J are TRBV6-1 and TRBJ1-3; 9 nucleotides match TRBD1. CDR1 MNHNS and CDR2 SASEGT come from the germline V gene. This CDR3 region has 14 residues. Trimming took 8 bases from V and 3 from J; bases not matched to a gene: 5. The CDR3 DNA reads as TGTGCCAGCCAACAGGGGGCTTTTGGAAACACCATATATTTT. This translates into CASQQGAFGNTIYF.

The chain joins TRBV9 to TRBJ2-2; TRBD2 matches at 12 bases. Losses at the gene ends were 0 bases for V and 2 bases for J; bases not matched to a gene: 11. CDR1 and CDR2 (germline): SGDLS, YYNGEE. The CDR3 is made up of 20 amino acids. Here the CDR3 DNA reads TGTGCCAGCAGCGTAGAGTATTCTAGCGGGAGGGGTCCAAACACCGGGGAGCTGTTTTTT. It encodes CASSVEYSSGRGPNTGELFF.

Of note for this clone: Germline is not matched at one junction end, which may reflect a read error. This chain links TRBV5-1 with TRBJ2-3, with TRBD1 as a possible D gene (6 bases). Germline V gene data show CDR1 as SGHRS and CDR2 as YFSETQ. The CDR3 runs to 14 residues. Written as DNA, the CDR3 is TGCGCCAGCAGTTTGGGACATGGGACAGATACGCAGTATTTT. It encodes CASSLGHGTDTQYF.

Notes on this clone: Other nucleotide sequences from this sample produce the same CDR3. The chain has TRBV30 and TRBJ1-5, with D perhaps matching TRBD1 (5 bases). This CDR3 contains 14 residues. Trimming cost V 1 base and J 0 bases, with 7 bases left between them. Per germline, CDR1 GTSNPN and CDR2 SVGIG (reference sequence). The CDR3: CAWSGGNSNQPQHF. The CDR3 DNA reads TGTGCCTGGAGTGGGGGCAATAGCAATCAGCCCCAGCATTTT.

This clone was found once. The chain employs TRBV7-9 and TRBJ1-2; no clear D gene. This CDR3 region has 16 residues. Germline V gives CDR1 SEHNR, CDR2 FQNEAQ (reference sequence). V lost 5 bases, J lost 8 bases, and 24 bases lay in between. CDR3 region: CASSLRLEGGPEGYTF. The CDR3 DNA reads TGTGCCAGCAGCCTCCGTCTCGAAGGCGGACCGGAAGGCTACACCTTC. The full variable domain, its missing parts supplied by reference TRBV7-9 and TRBJ1-2, is DTGVSQNPRHKITKRGQNVTFRCDPISEHNRLYWYRQTLGQGPEFLTYFQNEAQLEKSRLLSDRFSAERPKGSFSTLEIQRTEQGDSAMYLCASSLRLEGGPEGYTFGSGTRLTVV.

J is TRBJ2-3 and V is TRBV9, with D unclear. V was cut by 2 bases and J by 0 bases, with 7 bases left in between. CDR1 and CDR2 (germline): SGDLS, YYNGEE. This CDR3 spans 14 amino acids. CDR3 coding DNA: TGTGCCAGCAGCGTCCAAGGTAGCACAGATACGCAGTATTTT. The encoded protein is CASSVQGSTDTQYF.

This chain uses TRBV19 with TRBJ2-2, with D perhaps TRBD2 (7 bases). Germline V lookup: CDR1 LNHDA, CDR2 SQIVND (reference sequence). The CDR3 sequence is 14 residues long. The V end was cut by 6 bases, the J end by 7 bases, with 15 bases between. For the CDR3, the DNA is TGTGCCAGTAGAAGTGGGGGGGCCGGCGGGGAGCTGTTTTTT. Translation gives CASRSGGAGGELFF.

This clone was detected once. This chain connects TRBV7-3 to TRBJ2-1; D is unresolved. Germline V gene data show CDR1 as SGHTA and CDR2 as FQGTGA. V was clipped by 0 bases and J by 2 bases, with 8 bases between them. The CDR3 has 15 amino acids. The CDR3 here is CASSLTSSTYNEQFF. DNA of the CDR3: TGTGCCAGCAGCTTAACTAGTTCCACCTACAATGAGCAGTTCTTC.